The clone carrying this T cell receptor (beta chain) turned up a few times. The antigen is not known. The record originates from a study of T cells after yellow fever vaccination. Study-wide background: SMART-Seq v4 Ultra Low Input prepared libraries from low-cell fractions.

Study-wide points: Contamination of FACS-sorted repertoires by abundant clonotypes from the bulk population could occur.

For TCR, cDNA came from 5'RACE template switching, which added a universal primer site and UMIs. TCRdb analysed the 5' RACE reads with MiXCR anew, one entry per CDR3 protein. In the table there are a few hundred thousand distinct CDR3 sequences, 5.5% to 8.5% of which are singletons. The CDR3 covers 17 residues. Trimming at V came to 4 bases and at J to 3 bases, leaving 8 bases not matched to a gene. The germline CDR1 and CDR2 sequences are SGHRS and YFSETQ. This receptor was taken from a man younger than 40 who received the YFV17D yellow fever vaccine. The V call is TRBV5-1, the J call TRBJ2-1; 12 nucleotides line up with TRBD2. The sample here was CD4+ T cells sorted from PBMCs, taken on the day of the yellow fever booster vaccination. The CDR3 coding sequence is TGCGCCAGCAGCGCGGGACTGACTAGCGGGGGCTACAATGAGCAGTTCTTC. This translates into CASSAGLTSGGYNEQFF.